The clone carrying this T cell receptor (beta chain) was found a few times. The CDR3 consists of 16 residues. Trimming took off 1 base at V and 8 bases at J, with 17 bases between the two ends. CDR1 is MGHDK, CDR2 SYGVNS, per germline. This specimen comes from a study of shared clonotypes between healthy human individuals. Clones were sequenced by immunoSEQ multiplex PCR, and TCRdb holds only the in-frame ones, with some missing. The top ten clones hold under 2% of a sample with approximately 720,000 clones, 72% of them seen once. The chain is built from TRBV25-1 and TRBJ1-4, with a weak D call TRBD1 (6 bases). The sequenced sample consisted of memory CD4+ T cells sorted from blood. Documented subset: CD45RA-negative fraction. This TCR was sampled from a woman in her twenties or thirties in good health. CDR3 in amino acids: CASSEWGGGPGEKLFF. The DNA of the CDR3 is TGTGCCAGCAGTGAATGGGGAGGGGGGCCTGGGGAAAAACTGTTTTTT. The variable domain in full, with the rest retrieved from reference TRBV25-1 and TRBJ1-4, is EADIYQTPRYLVIGTGKKITLECSQTMGHDKMYWYQQDPGMELHLIHYSYGVNSTEKGDLSSESTVSRIRTEHFPLTLESARPSHTSQYLCASSEWGGGPGEKLFFGSGTQLSVL.